This T cell receptor beta chain appears in the sequencing data of a study of CD8 T cells in ankylosing spondylitis. This clonotype was observed at least ten times. What it binds is unknown. Trimming cost V 0 bases and J 7 bases, with 15 bases left between them. Germline V gene data show CDR1 as MNHEY and CDR2 as SVGEGT. The CDR3 covers 15 residues. In making TCR beta libraries, quantitative 5'-RACE with molecular barcodes was used. TCRdb processed the 5' RACE reads anew with MiXCR; each CDR3 protein has one entry. The sample consists of about 500,000 distinct CDR3 sequences, 5.3% of them appearing once. Notes on the study in general: The authors reported significant enrichment of disease-linked clones in matched ankylosing spondylitis synovial fluid. The authors found the disease-linked clones to be CD8+ and relatively rare in peripheral blood. Seemingly distinctive of ankylosing spondylitis blood was a TCR beta motif formed by eight highly homologous variants.

This chain joins TRBV6-2 or TRBV6-3 and TRBJ1-1; possibly TRBD1 for D (6 bases). Sequenced material: blood, either unsorted or a sorted T cell fraction (not recorded which). This TCR came from a male donor with ankylosing spondylitis. CDR3 DNA sequence: TGTGCCAGCAGTTACTCGCTACAGGGACTTGGTGAAGCTTTCTTT. It specifies CASSYSLQGLGEAFF.